The clone carrying this T cell receptor (beta chain) was observed a single time. The V gene's germline CDR1 is MNHEY and CDR2 SVGEGT. J was trimmed by 6 bases and V by 2 bases; bases with no gene match: 9. The CDR3 consists of 16 residues. This sample was included in a study of blood T cell repertoires in COVID-19. Study-wide background: COVID-19 samples collected from the United States, Italy and Spain covered acute and convalescent phases. In each case, the material was cDNA or gDNA derived from T cells, B-cell-depleted T cells, or PBMCs.

As handled by the study authors: Nucleated cell counts were estimated from reference gene primer amplification. Sequenced by immunoSEQ multiplex PCR; TCRdb stores in-frame clones only, minus some. V and J calls and clone size follow that table, whereas D and trimming were derived from the DNA. Of 190,000 or so clones in the sample, approximately 84% are singletons; the top ten hold 6% to 8%. This chain joins TRBV6-2 or TRBV6-3 and TRBJ1-5, with TRBD1 matching over 8 bases. This TCR was sampled from a human donor with acute or convalescent COVID-19. The donor label of this sample is uncertain. What was sequenced was peripheral blood. The CDR3 protein is CASSYHSITGGQPQHF. The CDR3, as DNA: TGTGCCAGCAGTTACCATTCCATTACAGGGGGTCAGCCCCAGCATTTT.